The T cell receptor (beta chain) under discussion was sequenced for a study of T cell repertoires in cytomegalovirus infection. TCRdb itself ran the reads through MiXCR, one entry per CDR3 protein. Of about 900,000 distinct CDR3 sequences listed, roughly 30% are singletons. The V gene's germline CDR1 is SGHKS and CDR2 YYEKEE (reference sequence). The CDR3 covers 18 residues. V gave up 0 bases and J gave up 8 bases, with 25 bases separating them. As regards this clonotype: As yet, its antigen is unknown.

The source is a human donor in good health (CMV status not recorded). Some clones in this sample may be carry-over from other donors' samples. The J gene is TRBJ2-3, the V gene TRBV5-5, with TRBD2 as a possible D gene (5 bases). Sample: cultured CD8+ T cells from PBMCs, taken from culture after CMV antigen stimulation. The DNA of the CDR3 is TGTGCCAGCAGCTTGGAGGCAGTAGGAGGACCGAACGTAGCTACGCAGTATTTT. Amino acid sequence: CASSLEAVGGPNVATQYF. Combining the CDR3 with reference TRBV5-5 and TRBJ2-3 gives the whole variable domain DAGVTQSPTHLIKTRGQQVTLRCSPISGHKSVSWYQQVLGQGPQFIFQYYEKEERGRGNFPDRFSARQFPNYSSELNVNALLLGDSALYLCASSLEAVGGPNVATQYFGPGTRLTVL.